These T cell receptor beta chains were read from a single sample in a study of CD8 T cells in ankylosing spondylitis. TCRdb analysed the 5' RACE reads with MiXCR anew, one entry per CDR3 protein. Here the sample spans roughly 240,000 distinct CDR3 sequences, approximately 30% being singletons. Sequenced input: blood, either unsorted or a sorted T cell fraction (not recorded which). Receptor source: a male donor with ankylosing spondylitis or in good health (not recorded which). The CDR3 runs from the conserved cysteine through the conserved F or W. A D gene is named only where the DNA matches it firmly. Clone size is shown for a subset of rows, as once, few, many or a class of expanded clone.

clone size: few; D gene: TRBD2; V gene: TRBV7-2; J gene: TRBJ2-1; CDR3 protein: CASGTSSGATYNEQFF; CDR3 DNA: TGTGCCAGCGGAACCTCAAGCGGGGCCACCTACAATGAGCAGTTCTTC
clone size: few; D gene: TRBD2; V gene: TRBV20-1; J gene: TRBJ2-3; CDR3 protein: CSARDPFSGGGTDTQYF; CDR3 DNA: TGCAGTGCTAGAGATCCCTTTAGCGGGGGGGGGACAGATACGCAGTATTTT
clone size: many; D gene: NA; V gene: TRBV6-4; J gene: TRBJ2-3; CDR3 protein: CASSDSNTDTQYF; CDR3 DNA: TGTGCCAGCAGTGACTCGAACACAGATACGCAGTATTTT
clone size: NA; D gene: NA; V gene: TRBV7-9; J gene: TRBJ2-7; CDR3 protein: CASSLVDGGEQYF; CDR3 DNA: TGTGCCAGCAGCTTAGTTGATGGCGGCGAGCAGTACTTC
clone size: few; D gene: NA; V gene: TRBV7-2; J gene: TRBJ2-1; CDR3 protein: CASSLGLGGNEQFF; CDR3 DNA: TGTGCCAGCAGCTTAGGCCTTGGGGGGAATGAGCAGTTCTTC
clone size: NA; D gene: TRBD1; V gene: TRBV20-1; J gene: TRBJ2-3; CDR3 protein: CSARDTGTGVDTQYF; CDR3 DNA: TGCAGTGCTAGAGATACCGGGACAGGGGTGGATACGCAGTATTTT
clone size: many; D gene: NA; V gene: TRBV20-1; J gene: TRBJ2-3; CDR3 protein: CSAIPAGQSTDTQYF; CDR3 DNA: TGCAGTGCTATACCAGCGGGCCAGAGCACAGATACGCAGTATTTT
clone size: NA; D gene: NA; V gene: TRBV12-3/TRBV12-4; J gene: TRBJ1-1; CDR3 protein: CASKLVGTKAFF; CDR3 DNA: TGTGCCAGCAAATTGGTAGGGACCAAAGCTTTCTTT
clone size: once; D gene: NA; V gene: TRBV6-1; J gene: TRBJ2-2; CDR3 protein: CASIHRTGVGELFF; CDR3 DNA: TGTGCCAGCATCCACCGGACCGGTGTCGGGGAGCTGTTTTTT
clone size: NA; D gene: NA; V gene: TRBV12-3/TRBV12-4; J gene: TRBJ2-4; CDR3 protein: CASSQWRGENIQYF; CDR3 DNA: TGTGCCAGCAGTCAGTGGAGGGGGGAAAACATTCAGTACTTC
clone size: NA; D gene: NA; V gene: TRBV20-1; J gene: TRBJ2-1; CDR3 protein: CSARDPAFRGSYNEQFF; CDR3 DNA: TGCAGTGCTAGAGATCCGGCCTTTAGGGGCTCCTACAATGAGCAGTTCTTC
clone size: few; D gene: NA; V gene: TRBV29-1; J gene: TRBJ2-3; CDR3 protein: CSALPGLATDTQYF; CDR3 DNA: TGCAGCGCCCTCCCGGGCCTTGCCACAGATACGCAGTATTTT
clone size: NA; D gene: NA; V gene: TRBV29-1; J gene: TRBJ2-2; CDR3 protein: CSGTGNTGELFF; CDR3 DNA: TGCAGCGGTACAGGGAACACCGGGGAGCTGTTTTTT
clone size: few; D gene: TRBD1; V gene: TRBV20-1; J gene: TRBJ1-2; CDR3 protein: CSARGGTASVYGYTF; CDR3 DNA: TGCAGTGCTAGGGGTGGGACAGCCTCAGTCTATGGCTACACCTTC
clone size: many; D gene: TRBD2; V gene: TRBV12-3/TRBV12-4; J gene: TRBJ2-1; CDR3 protein: CASTSERGRYGEQFF; CDR3 DNA: TGTGCCAGCACTTCCGAGCGGGGAAGGTATGGTGAGCAGTTCTTC
clone size: few; D gene: TRBD2; V gene: TRBV5-1; J gene: TRBJ2-7; CDR3 protein: CASSLGSGGSEQYF; CDR3 DNA: TGCGCCAGCAGCTTGGGTAGCGGGGGGTCCGAGCAGTACTTC
clone size: once; D gene: NA; V gene: TRBV3-1; J gene: TRBJ2-5; CDR3 protein: CASSQDKQETQYF; CDR3 DNA: TGTGCCAGCAGCCAAGATAAGCAAGAGACCCAGTACTTC
clone size: few; D gene: NA; V gene: TRBV27; J gene: TRBJ2-3; CDR3 protein: CASSPGLAPDTQYF; CDR3 DNA: TGTGCCAGCAGTCCGGGACTCGCCCCAGATACGCAGTATTTT
clone size: NA; D gene: TRBD1; V gene: TRBV2; J gene: TRBJ2-2; CDR3 protein: CASSKQGGTSVGELFF; CDR3 DNA: TGTGCCAGCAGCAAACAGGGGGGCACCTCAGTCGGGGAGCTGTTTTTT
clone size: NA; D gene: TRBD2; V gene: TRBV27; J gene: TRBJ2-5; CDR3 protein: CASSLLAGGPRKTQYF; CDR3 DNA: TGTGCCAGCAGTTTACTAGCGGGGGGGCCGCGGAAGACCCAGTACTTC
clone size: NA; D gene: NA; V gene: TRBV12-3/TRBV12-4; J gene: TRBJ2-2; CDR3 protein: CASSPVIGDTGELFF; CDR3 DNA: TGTGCCAGCAGTCCCGTGATAGGGGACACCGGGGAGCTGTTTTTT
clone size: NA; D gene: NA; V gene: TRBV9; J gene: TRBJ2-7; CDR3 protein: CASSVALGPEQYF; CDR3 DNA: TGTGCCAGCAGCGTAGCTCTAGGGCCCGAGCAGTACTTC
clone size: once; D gene: NA; V gene: TRBV6-5; J gene: TRBJ1-2; CDR3 protein: CASSYRPLRQPLGYTF; CDR3 DNA: TGTGCCAGCAGTTACCGCCCATTAAGACAGCCCCTTGGCTACACCTTC
clone size: NA; D gene: NA; V gene: TRBV6-1; J gene: TRBJ2-3; CDR3 protein: CASSEEYSRADTQYF; CDR3 DNA: TGTGCCAGCAGTGAAGAATACTCCAGGGCGGATACGCAGTATTTT
clone size: NA; D gene: NA; V gene: TRBV20-1; J gene: TRBJ2-3; CDR3 protein: CSARGEAGTDTQYF; CDR3 DNA: TGCAGTGCTAGAGGGGAGGCGGGAACAGATACGCAGTATTTT
clone size: NA; D gene: TRBD2; V gene: TRBV7-2; J gene: TRBJ2-1; CDR3 protein: CASSLVGGSSYNEQFF; CDR3 DNA: TGTGCCAGCAGCTTAGTCGGGGGGAGCTCCTACAATGAGCAGTTCTTC
clone size: many; D gene: NA; V gene: TRBV20-1; J gene: TRBJ2-1; CDR3 protein: CSALRGTRNNEQFF; CDR3 DNA: TGCAGTGCTCTGAGAGGGACTCGTAACAATGAGCAGTTCTTC
clone size: many; D gene: NA; V gene: TRBV29-1; J gene: TRBJ2-2; CDR3 protein: CSVEFPNTGELFF; CDR3 DNA: TGCAGCGTTGAATTTCCGAACACCGGGGAGCTGTTTTTT
clone size: few; D gene: TRBD1; V gene: TRBV20-1; J gene: TRBJ1-2; CDR3 protein: CSAIRQGEGYGYTF; CDR3 DNA: TGCAGTGCTATACGACAGGGCGAGGGCTATGGCTACACCTTC
clone size: few; D gene: NA; V gene: TRBV20-1; J gene: TRBJ1-1; CDR3 protein: CSASPDGVYGTEAFF; CDR3 DNA: TGCAGTGCTAGTCCCGACGGTGTTTATGGCACTGAAGCTTTCTTT
clone size: NA; D gene: NA; V gene: TRBV5-5; J gene: TRBJ2-2; CDR3 protein: CASSAGTDGELFF; CDR3 DNA: TGTGCCAGCAGCGCGGGGACGGACGGGGAGCTGTTTTTT
clone size: few; D gene: NA; V gene: TRBV5-1; J gene: TRBJ2-7; CDR3 protein: CASSWTPGSYEQYF; CDR3 DNA: TGCGCCAGCAGCTGGACTCCGGGCTCCTACGAGCAGTACTTC
clone size: few; D gene: NA; V gene: TRBV10-3; J gene: TRBJ1-6; CDR3 protein: CAISPRDSSPLHF; CDR3 DNA: TGTGCCATCAGCCCCCGGGACTCCTCACCCCTCCACTTT
clone size: NA; D gene: NA; V gene: TRBV20-1; J gene: TRBJ2-3; CDR3 protein: CSAGSGIRTDTQYF; CDR3 DNA: TGCAGTGCTGGGTCAGGGATACGCACAGATACGCAGTATTTT
clone size: NA; D gene: NA; V gene: TRBV27; J gene: TRBJ1-2; CDR3 protein: CASRDSGDYGYTF; CDR3 DNA: TGTGCCAGCCGCGACTCAGGGGACTATGGCTACACCTTC
clone size: NA; D gene: NA; V gene: TRBV5-1; J gene: TRBJ1-2; CDR3 protein: CASGDGSNYGYTF; CDR3 DNA: TGCGCCAGTGGGGACGGATCTAACTATGGCTACACCTTC
clone size: few; D gene: NA; V gene: TRBV18; J gene: TRBJ2-1; CDR3 protein: CASSPQVDEQFF; CDR3 DNA: TGTGCCAGCTCACCACAGGTTGATGAGCAGTTCTTC
clone size: NA; D gene: NA; V gene: TRBV12-3/TRBV12-4; J gene: TRBJ2-2; CDR3 protein: CASSFYRAGELFF; CDR3 DNA: TGTGCCAGCAGTTTTTATCGAGCCGGGGAGCTGTTTTTT
clone size: NA; D gene: NA; V gene: TRBV5-5; J gene: TRBJ2-5; CDR3 protein: CASSLIGGAWGLGETQYF; CDR3 DNA: TGTGCCAGCAGCTTGATCGGCGGGGCCTGGGGGCTCGGAGAGACCCAGTACTTC
clone size: NA; D gene: TRBD2; V gene: TRBV24-1; J gene: TRBJ2-1; CDR3 protein: CATSDLRASGGDGEQFF; CDR3 DNA: TGTGCCACCAGTGACCTCAGAGCTAGCGGGGGGGATGGCGAGCAGTTCTTC
clone size: NA; D gene: TRBD1; V gene: TRBV5-6; J gene: TRBJ2-1; CDR3 protein: CASSTTGGSYNEQFF; CDR3 DNA: TGTGCCAGCAGCACCACAGGGGGCAGCTACAATGAGCAGTTCTTC
clone size: few; D gene: TRBD1; V gene: TRBV12-3/TRBV12-4; J gene: TRBJ2-7; CDR3 protein: CASSLSQGASYEQYF; CDR3 DNA: TGTGCCAGCAGTTTAAGTCAGGGGGCGAGCTACGAGCAGTACTTC
clone size: NA; D gene: NA; V gene: TRBV4-1; J gene: TRBJ2-2; CDR3 protein: CASSHQGSGELFF; CDR3 DNA: TGCGCCAGCAGCCATCAGGGGTCCGGGGAGCTGTTTTTT
clone size: NA; D gene: TRBD2; V gene: TRBV7-6; J gene: TRBJ2-5; CDR3 protein: CASSSELAGFRETQYF; CDR3 DNA: TGTGCCAGCAGCTCTGAACTAGCGGGGTTTAGAGAGACCCAGTACTTC
clone size: few; D gene: NA; V gene: TRBV20-1; J gene: TRBJ1-1; CDR3 protein: CSARDMMGNTEAFF; CDR3 DNA: TGCAGTGCTAGAGATATGATGGGGAACACTGAAGCTTTCTTT
clone size: NA; D gene: NA; V gene: TRBV12-3/TRBV12-4; J gene: TRBJ2-5; CDR3 protein: CASSFEEGETQYF; CDR3 DNA: TGTGCCAGCAGTTTCGAGGAGGGAGAGACCCAGTACTTC
clone size: few; D gene: NA; V gene: TRBV27; J gene: TRBJ2-5; CDR3 protein: CASSFQGSKTQYF; CDR3 DNA: TGTGCCAGCAGTTTTCAGGGCTCAAAGACCCAGTACTTC
clone size: NA; D gene: TRBD1; V gene: TRBV12-3/TRBV12-4; J gene: TRBJ1-6; CDR3 protein: CASRTSGGFGSPLHF; CDR3 DNA: TGTGCCAGCAGAACTTCAGGGGGTTTCGGTTCACCCCTCCACTTT
clone size: NA; D gene: TRBD2; V gene: TRBV5-6; J gene: TRBJ2-3; CDR3 protein: CASSFTSGGEDTQYF; CDR3 DNA: TGTGCCAGCAGCTTCACTAGCGGGGGTGAAGATACGCAGTATTTT